This is a list of T cell receptor beta chains from one sample in a study of T cells after somatic rescue of genetic block. Assay: immunoSEQ multiplex PCR; the TCRdb copy retains only in-frame clones and omits some. Counted here are several thousand clones, approximately 81% occurring once; the ten biggest clones make up around 25%. The material sequenced was peripheral blood mononuclear cells (PBMCs). The source is a boy younger than 18. Both conserved end residues are part of each CDR3. The order of the fields is CDR3 length, clone size, V gene, D gene, J gene, CDR3 protein, CDR3 DNA. D genes are given only for firm matches. Size values are once, few and many counts, or a class for expanded clones, and some rows have none.

11	.	TRBV7-9	.	TRBJ1-1	CASSLQTEAFF	TGTGCCAGCAGCTTACAAACTGAAGCTTTCTTT
15	.	TRBV27	.	TRBJ2-7	CASSLRTPRPYEQYF	TGTGCCAGCAGTTTACGGACACCCCGACCCTACGAGCAGTACTTC
15	.	TRBV5-6	TRBD1	TRBJ1-4	CASSGGQGINEKLFF	TGTGCCAGCAGCGGGGGACAGGGAATAAATGAAAAACTGTTTTTT
16	once	TRBV6-6	.	TRBJ2-2	CASSSRDIIRRGELFF	TGTGCCAGCAGCTCCCGGGACATCATTCGAAGGGGGGAGCTGTTTTTT
15	few	TRBV7-3	TRBD2	TRBJ2-3	CASSLRRGGTDTQYF	TGTGCCAGCAGCTTGAGGCGGGGGGGCACAGATACGCAGTATTTT
14	few	TRBV11-2	TRBD1	TRBJ1-4	CASRRRDRNEKLFF	TGTGCCAGCAGACGACGGGACAGGAATGAAAAACTGTTTTTT
15	once	TRBV9	.	TRBJ1-2	CASSVGGRGNYGYTF	TGTGCCAGCAGCGTCGGGGGGCGCGGTAACTATGGCTACACCTTC
12	.	TRBV2	.	TRBJ1-2	CASSRLGQYYTF	TGTGCCAGCAGTCGCCTAGGACAGTACTACACCTTC
15	.	TRBV19	.	TRBJ1-3	CASSIVGTAGNTIYF	TGTGCCAGTAGTATAGTTGGCACGGCGGGAAACACCATATATTTT
13	.	TRBV4-3	.	TRBJ1-5	CASSQDWDQPQHF	TGCGCCAGCAGCCAAGATTGGGATCAGCCCCAGCATTTT
17	.	TRBV18	.	TRBJ1-1	CASSPFADPGRNTEAFF	TGTGCCAGCTCACCATTCGCGGACCCCGGACGGAACACTGAAGCTTTCTTT
17	.	TRBV4-3	TRBD1	TRBJ1-6	CASSQDQPGQYNPPLHF	TGCGCCAGCAGCCAAGACCAACCGGGACAGTATAATCCACCCCTCCACTTT
13	few	TRBV5-4	.	TRBJ1-1	CASSWAHNSEAFF	TGTGCCAGCAGCTGGGCGCACAACTCTGAAGCTTTCTTT
15	medium-sized	TRBV28	.	TRBJ2-3	CASSQTSAGTDTQYF	TGTGCCAGCAGCCAGACCTCGGCTGGCACAGATACGCAGTATTTT
11	.	TRBV11-2	.	TRBJ2-7	CASSSFYEQYF	TGTGCCAGCAGCTCCTTCTACGAGCAGTACTTC
11	.	TRBV6-4	TRBD1	TRBJ2-7	CIERGPYEQYF	TGTATTGAGAGGGGGCCATACGAGCAGTACTTC
14	.	TRBV6-5	.	TRBJ2-7	CASSFGGVPYEQYF	TGTGCCAGCAGTTTTGGAGGGGTACCCTACGAGCAGTACTTC
15	.	TRBV5-4	.	TRBJ2-2	CASSSTGDGHGELFF	TGTGCCAGCAGCTCGACGGGAGACGGTCACGGGGAGCTGTTTTTT
13	few	TRBV7-2	.	TRBJ2-7	CASSITRRQEQYF	TGTGCCAGCAGCATCACGCGCCGGCAAGAGCAGTACTTC
15	.	TRBV7-8	.	TRBJ1-1	CASSLRLSVNTEAFF	TGTGCCAGCAGCCTTAGGCTCAGTGTGAACACTGAAGCTTTCTTT
13	.	TRBV27	TRBD1	TRBJ1-1	CASSLRGTAEAFF	TGTGCCAGCAGTTTAAGGGGGACAGCTGAAGCTTTCTTT
12	.	TRBV4-3	.	TRBJ2-4	CASSQDLGHQYF	TGCGCCAGCAGCCAAGATTTGGGACACCAGTACTTC
14	few	TRBV6-5	.	TRBJ1-6	CASEELSYNSPLHF	TGTGCCAGCGAGGAATTGTCCTATAATTCACCCCTCCACTTT
15	.	TRBV27	.	TRBJ2-5	CASSWTPGSVETQYF	TGTGCCAGCAGCTGGACTCCGGGTTCGGTGGAGACCCAGTACTTC
15	.	TRBV5-6	.	TRBJ1-2	CASKGRPGRLRGYTF	TGTGCCAGCAAGGGGCGGCCGGGGCGGTTGAGGGGCTACACCTTC
16	.	TRBV9	.	TRBJ2-3	CASSNRGPGVTDTQYF	TGTGCCAGCAGCAACCGAGGGCCGGGGGTTACAGATACGCAGTATTTT